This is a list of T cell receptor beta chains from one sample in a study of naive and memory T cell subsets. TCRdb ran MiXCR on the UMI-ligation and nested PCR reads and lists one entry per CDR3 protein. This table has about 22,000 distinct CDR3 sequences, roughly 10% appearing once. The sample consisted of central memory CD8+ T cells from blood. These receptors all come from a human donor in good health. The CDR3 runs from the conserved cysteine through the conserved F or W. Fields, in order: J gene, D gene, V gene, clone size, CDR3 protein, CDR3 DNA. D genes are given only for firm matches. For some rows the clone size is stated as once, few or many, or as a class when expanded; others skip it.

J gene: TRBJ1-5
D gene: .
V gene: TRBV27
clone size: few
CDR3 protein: CASSLGQPQHF
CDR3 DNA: TGTGCCAGCAGCCTGGGACAGCCCCAGCATTTT

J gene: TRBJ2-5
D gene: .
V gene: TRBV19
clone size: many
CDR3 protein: CASSIDFSETQYF
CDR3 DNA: TGTGCCAGTAGTATAGACTTTAGCGAGACCCAGTACTTC

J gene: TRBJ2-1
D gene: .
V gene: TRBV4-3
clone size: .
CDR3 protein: CASSQEWETSSYNEQFF
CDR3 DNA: TGCGCCAGCAGCCAAGAGTGGGAGACTAGCTCCTACAATGAGCAGTTCTTC

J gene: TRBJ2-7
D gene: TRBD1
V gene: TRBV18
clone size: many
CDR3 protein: CASSAGTDSYEQYF
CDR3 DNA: TGTGCCAGCTCGGCCGGGACAGACTCCTACGAGCAGTACTTC

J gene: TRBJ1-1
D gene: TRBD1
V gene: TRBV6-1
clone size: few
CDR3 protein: CASKGQGVTEAFF
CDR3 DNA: TGTGCCAGCAAGGGACAGGGTGTGACTGAAGCTTTCTTT

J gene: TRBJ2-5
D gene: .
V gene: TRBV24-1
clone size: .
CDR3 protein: CATSEGFSVQETQYF
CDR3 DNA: TGTGCCACCAGTGAGGGATTTTCAGTACAAGAGACCCAGTACTTC

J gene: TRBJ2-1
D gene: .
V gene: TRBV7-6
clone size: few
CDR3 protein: CASSPNLSPGRNEQFF
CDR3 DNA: TGTGCCAGCAGCCCGAACCTATCCCCGGGTCGAAATGAGCAGTTCTTC

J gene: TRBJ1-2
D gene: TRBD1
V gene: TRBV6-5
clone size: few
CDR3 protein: CASSQRTGSNYGYTF
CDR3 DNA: TGTGCCAGCAGTCAGCGGACAGGGTCGAACTATGGCTACACCTTC

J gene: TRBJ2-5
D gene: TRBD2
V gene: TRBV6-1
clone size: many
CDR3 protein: CASSSLAGGPETQYF
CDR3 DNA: TGTGCCAGCAGTTCGCTAGCGGGAGGGCCTGAGACCCAGTACTTC

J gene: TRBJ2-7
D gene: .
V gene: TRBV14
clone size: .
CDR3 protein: CASSQDLSYEQYF
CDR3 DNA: TGTGCCAGCAGCCAAGACTTGTCCTACGAGCAGTACTTC

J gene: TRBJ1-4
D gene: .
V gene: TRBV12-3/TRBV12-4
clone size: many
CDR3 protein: CASSSGDLATNEKLFF
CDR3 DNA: TGTGCCAGCAGTTCAGGGGACCTTGCAACTAATGAAAAACTGTTTTTT

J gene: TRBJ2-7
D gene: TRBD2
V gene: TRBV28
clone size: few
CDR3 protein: CASNTSGREIHEQYF
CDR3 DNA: TGTGCCAGCAACACTAGCGGGAGAGAAATCCACGAGCAGTACTTC

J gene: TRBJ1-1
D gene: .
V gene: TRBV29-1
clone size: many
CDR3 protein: CSVEEGNAEAFF
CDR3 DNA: TGCAGCGTTGAAGAAGGAAATGCTGAAGCTTTCTTT

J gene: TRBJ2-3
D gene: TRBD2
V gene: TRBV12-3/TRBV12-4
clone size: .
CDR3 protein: CASSLFPSGKASTDTQYF
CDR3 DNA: TGTGCCAGCAGTTTATTTCCTAGCGGGAAGGCCTCCACAGATACGCAGTATTTT

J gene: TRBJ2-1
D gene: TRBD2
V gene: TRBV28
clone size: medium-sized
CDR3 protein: CASSFRAGETYNEQFF
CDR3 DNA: TGTGCCAGCAGTTTTCGGGCGGGAGAAACCTACAATGAGCAGTTCTTC

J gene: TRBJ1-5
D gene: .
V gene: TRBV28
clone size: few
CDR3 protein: CASSPLGEGGNQPQHF
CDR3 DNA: TGTGCCAGCAGTCCTCTGGGGGAGGGTGGCAATCAGCCCCAGCATTTT

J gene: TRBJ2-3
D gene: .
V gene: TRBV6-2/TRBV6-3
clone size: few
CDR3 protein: CASSYKEADTQYF
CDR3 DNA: TGTGCCAGCAGTTACAAAGAGGCCGATACGCAGTATTTT

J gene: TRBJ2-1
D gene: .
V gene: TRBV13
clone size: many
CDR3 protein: CASSSPGSSYNEQFF
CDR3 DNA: TGTGCCAGCAGCTCTCCTGGGAGCTCCTACAATGAGCAGTTCTTC

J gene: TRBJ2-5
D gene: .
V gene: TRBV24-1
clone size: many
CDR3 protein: CATSDPMGLKAETQYF
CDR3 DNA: TGTGCCACCAGTGATCCTATGGGTCTAAAGGCAGAGACCCAGTACTTC

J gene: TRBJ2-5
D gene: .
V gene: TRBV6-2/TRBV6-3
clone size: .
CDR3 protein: CASSYSGGHETQYF
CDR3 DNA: TGTGCCAGCAGTTACTCAGGAGGGCACGAGACCCAGTACTTC

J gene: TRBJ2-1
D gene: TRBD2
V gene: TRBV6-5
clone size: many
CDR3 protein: CASSWTSGRAEQFF
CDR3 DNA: TGTGCCAGCAGTTGGACTAGCGGGAGAGCTGAGCAGTTCTTC

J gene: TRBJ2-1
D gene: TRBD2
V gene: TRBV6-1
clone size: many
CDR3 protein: CASSTGLADYNEQFF
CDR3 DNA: TGTGCCAGCAGTACGGGACTAGCGGACTACAATGAGCAGTTCTTC

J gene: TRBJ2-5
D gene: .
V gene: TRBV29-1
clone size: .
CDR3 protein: CSVSTITETQYF
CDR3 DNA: TGCAGCGTGTCCACAATAACAGAGACCCAGTACTTC

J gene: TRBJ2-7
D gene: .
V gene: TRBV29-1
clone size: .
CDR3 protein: CSVELASSIPPYEQYF
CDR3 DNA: TGCAGCGTTGAACTAGCTAGTTCGATCCCCCCCTACGAGCAGTACTTC

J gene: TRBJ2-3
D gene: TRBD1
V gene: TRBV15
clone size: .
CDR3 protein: CATSRHTGTGSDTQYF
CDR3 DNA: TGTGCCACCAGCAGACATACCGGGACAGGGTCAGATACGCAGTATTTT

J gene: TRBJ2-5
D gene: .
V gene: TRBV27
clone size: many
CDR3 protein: CASSWGPQETQYF
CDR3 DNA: TGTGCCAGCAGTTGGGGGCCGCAAGAGACCCAGTACTTC

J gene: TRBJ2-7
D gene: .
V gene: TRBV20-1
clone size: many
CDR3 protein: CSAMEAYEQYF
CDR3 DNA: TGCAGTGCTATGGAGGCCTACGAGCAGTACTTC

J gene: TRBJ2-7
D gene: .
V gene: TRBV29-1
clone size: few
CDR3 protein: CSVQGTSYEQYF
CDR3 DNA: TGCAGCGTCCAGGGGACTTCCTACGAGCAGTACTTC

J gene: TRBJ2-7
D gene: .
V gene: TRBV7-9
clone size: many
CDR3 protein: CASSPAYEQYF
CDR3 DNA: TGTGCCAGCAGCCCCGCCTACGAGCAGTACTTC

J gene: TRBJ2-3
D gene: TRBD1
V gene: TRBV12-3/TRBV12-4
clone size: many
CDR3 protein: CASGPGTAVADTQYF
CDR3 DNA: TGTGCCAGCGGGCCCGGGACAGCGGTAGCAGATACGCAGTATTTT

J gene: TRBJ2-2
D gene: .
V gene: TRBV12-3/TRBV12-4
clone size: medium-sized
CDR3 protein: CASTRGITMNTGELFF
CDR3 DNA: TGTGCCAGCACTCGAGGGATTACGATGAACACCGGGGAGCTGTTTTTT

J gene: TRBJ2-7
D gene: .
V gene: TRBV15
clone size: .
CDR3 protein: CATSGSSGGGDEQYF
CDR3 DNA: TGTGCCACCAGCGGTAGTTCAGGGGGAGGCGACGAGCAGTACTTC

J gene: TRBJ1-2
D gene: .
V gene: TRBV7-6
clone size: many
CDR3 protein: CASSPTTGYGYTF
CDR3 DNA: TGTGCCAGCAGCCCCACAACAGGGTATGGCTACACCTTC

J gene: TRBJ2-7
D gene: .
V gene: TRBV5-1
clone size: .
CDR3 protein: CASSWGTAGEDEQYF
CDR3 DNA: TGCGCCAGCAGCTGGGGGACAGCGGGAGAGGACGAGCAGTACTTC

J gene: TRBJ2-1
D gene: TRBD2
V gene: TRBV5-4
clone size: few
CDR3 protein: CASRGLAGESNGQFF
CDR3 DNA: TGTGCCAGCAGAGGGCTAGCGGGGGAGAGTAATGGGCAGTTCTTC

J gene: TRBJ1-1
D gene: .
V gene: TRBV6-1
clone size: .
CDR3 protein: CASRKQGWDTEAFF
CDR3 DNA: TGTGCCAGCAGAAAGCAGGGTTGGGACACTGAAGCTTTCTTT

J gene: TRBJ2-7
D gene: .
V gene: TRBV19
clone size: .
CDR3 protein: CASRGITGRSPRTYEQYF
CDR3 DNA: TGTGCCAGTAGGGGAATCACGGGTCGCTCGCCCAGGACCTACGAGCAGTACTTC